The 2 T cell receptor beta chains in this list originate from one sample, sequenced in a study of T cell responses to AZD1222 COVID-19 vaccine. Here immunoSEQ multiplex PCR was the method, and the copy in TCRdb shows in-frame clones only, minus some. This sample has about 180,000 clones, with 85% to 90% found just once. The sample in question was peripheral blood, obtained on day 0 of AZD1222 vaccination. The source is an adult in good health.

The CDR3 here is CSVVPSNNEQFF. CDR3 DNA sequence: TGTAGTGTCGTTCCCTCAAACAATGAGCAGTTCTTC. V is TRBV30 and J is TRBJ2-1; no firm D call. Germline CDR1 and CDR2: GTSNPN and SVGIG (reference sequence). The CDR3 loop spans 12 amino acids.

This clone is a singleton in its sample. The CDR3 loop is CASSLARGQGPRVGYGYTF. The DNA of the CDR3 is TGTGCCAGCAGCTTAGCGCGTGGACAGGGGCCCCGGGTGGGGTATGGCTACACCTTC. The chain joins TRBV7-9 to TRBJ1-2; TRBD1 agrees at 9 bases. The CDR3 length is 19 residues. Germline trimming cut 0 bases from V and 5 bases from J; bases unmatched to any gene: 16. Germline CDR1 SEHNR, CDR2 FQNEAQ (reference sequence). Full variable domain (remainder filled in from reference TRBV7-9 and TRBJ1-2): DTGVSQNPRHKITKRGQNVTFRCDPISEHNRLYWYRQTLGQGPEFLTYFQNEAQLEKSRLLSDRFSAERPKGSFSTLEIQRTEQGDSAMYLCASSLARGQGPRVGYGYTFGSGTRLTVV.